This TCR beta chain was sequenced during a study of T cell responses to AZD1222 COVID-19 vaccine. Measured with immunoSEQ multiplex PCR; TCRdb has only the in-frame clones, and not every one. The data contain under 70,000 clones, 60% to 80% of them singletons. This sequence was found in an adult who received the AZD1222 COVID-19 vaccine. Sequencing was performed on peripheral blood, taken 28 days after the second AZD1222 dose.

The CDR3 here is CASSEGLAVPYEQYF. The CDR3 DNA is TGTGCCAGCAGCGAGGGACTAGCGGTACCCTACGAGCAGTACTTC. The V gene is TRBV9, the J gene TRBJ2-7, with TRBD2 identical over 11 bases. J gave up 2 bases and V 3 bases, and 4 bases lay outside the gene matches. This CDR3 is built from 15 residues. CDR1 and CDR2 (germline): SGDLS, YYNGEE.